Each of the 13 T cell receptor beta chains below was sequenced from the same sample in a study of shared clonotypes between healthy human individuals. Sequencing used immunoSEQ multiplex PCR; TCRdb keeps in-frame clones, though not all of them. Seen here are almost 700,000 clones, 92% observed once, and the top ten hold 20% to 25%. The naive CD8 subset, CD45RO-negative cells positively selected for CCR7, excluded terminally differentiated effector memory CD45RA+ cells. Sequenced input: naive CD8+ T cells sorted from blood. The receptors shown here come from a man between 25 and 39 years old in good health.

V and J are TRBV9 and TRBJ1-1; D remains unclear. V lost 0 bases, J lost 0 bases, and 6 bases lay in between. The CDR3 totals 14 residues. CDR1 and CDR2 (germline): SGDLS, YYNGEE. CDR3 nucleotides: TGTGCCAGCAGCGTAGGCGCCATGAACACTGAAGCTTTCTTT. Its translation is CASSVGAMNTEAFF. Together with reference TRBV9 and TRBJ1-1, the CDR3 gives the full variable domain: DSGVTQTPKHLITATGQRVTLRCSPRSGDLSVYWYQQSLDQGLQFLIQYYNGEERAKGNILERFSAQQFPDLHSELNLSSLELGDSALYFCASSVGAMNTEAFFGQGTRLTVV.

This chain connects TRBV27 to TRBJ2-1; 11 bases are shared with TRBD2. The CDR3 has 15 residues. The germline gives CDR1 MNHEY, CDR2 SMNVEV (reference sequence). V lost 8 bases to trimming and J lost 7 bases; unmatched junction nucleotides: 10. The CDR3 sequence: CASLSGRANKNEQFF. CDR3 bases: TGTGCCAGCCTTAGCGGGAGGGCCAATAAAAATGAGCAGTTCTTC.

A note on this clone: Other nucleotide sequences in the sample specify the same CDR3. The chain uses TRBV30 and TRBJ1-5; no clear D. CDR3 length: 13 amino acids. The V end lost 0 bases, the J end lost 1 base, and 4 bases lay between the germline ends. Germline CDR1 reads GTSNPN; CDR2 reads SVGIG (reference sequence). The CDR3 DNA follows: TGTGCCTGGAGTGTCTCAAGCAATCAGCCCCAGCATTTT. It yields the protein CAWSVSSNQPQHF.

The chain has TRBV12-2 and TRBJ2-1; the D call in the table, TRBD2, was not verified against the DNA. TRBV12-2 is tagged as a pseudogene. The CDR3 has 17 amino acids. The CDR3: CASRLVPRTSGRDEQFF. CDR3 nucleotides: TGTGCAAGTCGCTTAGTCCCCCGGACTAGCGGGAGAGATGAGCAGTTCTTC.

The chain employs TRBV7-6 and TRBJ1-1; 7 nucleotides line up with TRBD1. The CDR3 sequence is 18 residues long. Germline V gene lookup returns CDR1 SGHVS and CDR2 FNYEAQ. The V gene end was trimmed by 1 base and the J gene end by 6 bases; junction bases not matched to a gene: 17. CDR3 DNA: TGTGCCAGCAGCTTAGGGCGCCGACAGGGACCTTGGAGCGCTGAAGCTTTCTTT. Translation: CASSLGRRQGPWSAEAFF.

The V gene is TRBV6-6, the J gene TRBJ2-3; 7 bases align to TRBD2. Germline-derived CDR1 and CDR2 are MNHNY and SVGAGI (reference sequence). V was pared by 0 bases and J by 5 bases, with 5 bases of the junction left unmatched. This CDR3 spans 15 amino acids. In nucleotides, the CDR3 is TGTGCCAGCAGTTACTCGTGGGCTAGCGGAGATACGCAGTATTTT. This encodes CASSYSWASGDTQYF.

The chain is built from TRBV7-6 and TRBJ1-4; 8 bases align to TRBD1. V was pared by 5 bases and J by 5 bases, with 7 bases of the junction left unmatched. This CDR3 is 15 amino acids long. Per the germline V gene, CDR1 is SGHVS and CDR2 is FNYEAQ. CDR3 nucleotides: TGTGCCAGCAGCGGCCGGACAGGGCGGAATGAAAAACTGTTTTTT. Protein product: CASSGRTGRNEKLFF.

This clone has a single count. The chain employs TRBV13 and TRBJ1-4; D not certain. V lost 2 bases and J lost 5, with 9 bases in between. The germline gives CDR1 PRHDT, CDR2 FYEKMQ (reference sequence). The CDR3 is made up of 14 amino acids. The CDR3 nucleotides read TGTGCCAGCAGCTTAACTGGGCCGAATGAAAAACTGTTTTTT. Encoded protein: CASSLTGPNEKLFF.

The chain carries TRBV7-9 and TRBJ2-3; 10 bases match TRBD2. The CDR3 loop spans 19 amino acids. CDR1 SEHNR and CDR2 FQNEAQ come from the germline V gene (reference sequence). Trimming removed 4 bases from V and 0 bases from J; junction bases left unmatched: 13. The CDR3 DNA sequence: TGTGCCAGCAGCTCGTCGATTAGCGGGAGGCACCCAAGCACAGATACGCAGTATTTT. Amino acid sequence: CASSSSISGRHPSTDTQYF.

V gene TRBV28 combines with J gene TRBJ2-7; D is perhaps TRBD2 (5 bases). Germline-derived CDR1 and CDR2 are MDHEN and SYDVKM. Trimming left V 4 bases short and J 6 bases short, with 25 bases between. The CDR3 runs 17 residues. CDR3 loop: CASSSDHPRGRAFEQYF. In DNA form, the CDR3 reads TGTGCCAGCAGTTCCGATCACCCCCGGGGTCGTGCCTTCGAGCAGTACTTC.

The chain carries TRBV5-6 and TRBJ2-1; 12 bases are shared with TRBD1. Unmatched junction bases numbered 3, after V lost 2 bases and J lost 6 bases. CDR1 and CDR2 (germline): SGHDT, YYEEEE. The CDR3 has 15 amino acids. CDR3 sequence (DNA): TGTGCCAGCAGCTTCGGGACAGGGGGCGGCAATGAGCAGTTCTTC. This translates into CASSFGTGGGNEQFF.

The rearrangement uses TRBV29-1 and TRBJ2-1; D possibly corresponds to TRBD2 (6 bases). The CDR3 is made up of 15 amino acids. Germline CDR1 SQVTM, CDR2 ANQGSEA. V gave up 4 bases and J gave up 2 bases, with 15 bases separating them. CDR3 region: CSVVTPSGAYNEQFF. The CDR3 bases are TGCAGCGTTGTAACTCCGTCGGGAGCCTACAATGAGCAGTTCTTC.

The genes are TRBV5-8 and TRBJ1-5, with TRBD1 matching 10 bases. J gave up 6 bases and V 1 base, and 1 base lay outside the gene matches. Germline lookup yields CDR1 SGHTS and CDR2 YDEGEE. The CDR3 is made up of 14 amino acids. CDR3 in DNA: TGTGCCAGCAGCTTGCGGACAGGGGGTCAGCCCCAGCATTTT. The encoded protein is CASSLRTGGQPQHF.